The 30 T cell receptor beta chains presented below share a single source sample, sequenced in a study of PD-1 blockade in classical Hodgkin lymphoma. Each and every patient relapsed after autologous stem cell transplantation, and patients got differing brentuximab vedotin exposure. Profiling relied on immunoSEQ multiplex PCR, and the TCRdb table lists in-frame clones only, not all of them. The sample holds some 14,000 clones, 75% to 85% seen once. The sample was peripheral blood mononuclear cells (PBMCs), taken before the second cycle of nivolumab. The receptors were sampled from a human donor with classical Hodgkin lymphoma.

The chain couples TRBV16 to TRBJ2-7, with TRBD1 matching 9 bases. Germline trimming cut 3 bases from V and 7 bases from J; bases unmatched to any gene: 13. There are 16 residues in the CDR3. The germline V gene encodes CDR1 KGHSY and CDR2 FQNENV. CDR3 DNA: TGTGCCAGCAGCCATCCCTCCGGGACAGGGATCAGGGAGCAGTACTTC. It encodes CASSHPSGTGIREQYF.

The chain links TRBV5-1 to TRBJ2-3, with 13 bases matching TRBD2. Trimming removed 4 bases from V and 1 base from J; junction bases left unmatched: 3. CDR3 length: 16 residues. Germline lookup yields CDR1 SGHRS and CDR2 YFSETQ. Here the CDR3 DNA reads TGCGCCAGCAGCCTCGGACTAGCGGGGGGCACAGATACGCAGTATTTT. Protein sequence: CASSLGLAGGTDTQYF.

J is TRBJ1-1 and V is TRBV5-8, with D possibly being TRBD1 (6 bases). Trimming took off 2 bases at V and 7 bases at J, with 12 bases between the two ends. Per the germline V gene, CDR1 is SGHTS and CDR2 is YDEGEE. The CDR3 is 13 residues long. The CDR3 region is CASSFGGRDEAFF. For the CDR3, the DNA is TGTGCCAGCAGCTTCGGGGGCAGGGATGAAGCTTTCTTT. The entire variable domain, with the rest obtained from reference TRBV5-8 and TRBJ1-1, is as follows: EAGVTQSPTHLIKTRGQQATLRCSPISGHTSVYWYQQALGLGLQFLLWYDEGEERNRGNFPPRFSGRQFPNYSSELNVNALELEDSALYLCASSFGGRDEAFFGQGTRLTVV.

This clone came up a few times. V gene TRBV19 combines with J gene TRBJ1-5; the D gene is possibly TRBD1 (6 bases). The V end was cut by 7 bases, the J end by 2 bases, with 15 bases between. The CDR3 contains 15 residues. Germline CDR1 LNHDA, CDR2 SQIVND (reference sequence). The CDR3 is CASTTTGKGNQPQHF. The CDR3 region has the DNA TGTGCCAGTACGACCACAGGGAAGGGCAATCAGCCCCAGCATTTT.

This clone was seen a few times. The V call is TRBV5-6, the J call TRBJ2-3; D is uncertain. This CDR3 is built from 12 residues. The V and J ends lost 4 bases and 6 bases respectively, with 9 bases between them. Germline CDR1 SGHDT, CDR2 YYEEEE. The CDR3 region has the DNA TGTGCCAGCAGCAAAAGTCCTGATACGCAGTATTTT. Its protein product is CASSKSPDTQYF. The full variable domain, with the rest looked up from reference TRBV5-6 and TRBJ2-3, is DAGVTQSPTHLIKTRGQQVTLRCSPKSGHDTVSWYQQALGQGPQFIFQYYEEEERQRGNFPDRFSGHQFPNYSSELNVNALLLGDSALYLCASSKSPDTQYFGPGTRLTVL.

The rearrangement links TRBV5-4 to TRBJ1-2, with a weak D call TRBD1 (6 bases). The germline V and J ends were trimmed by 3 bases and 8 bases, with 14 bases remaining between them. Germline CDR1 reads SGHNT; CDR2 reads YYREEE (reference sequence). The CDR3 is 13 residues long. For the CDR3, the DNA is TGTGCCAGCAGCTCGAACGGGGGGCGAGGCTACACCTTC. Protein product: CASSSNGGRGYTF. The full variable domain, with the rest looked up from reference TRBV5-4 and TRBJ1-2, is ETGVTQSPTHLIKTRGQQVTLRCSSQSGHNTVSWYQQALGQGPQFIFQYYREEENGRGNFPPRFSGLQFPNYSSELNVNALELDDSALYLCASSSNGGRGYTFGSGTRLTVV.

The rearrangement joins TRBV11-2 to TRBJ1-6, with 7 bases aligning to TRBD1. In germline, CDR1 is SGHAT, CDR2 FQNNGV. The CDR3 contains 15 residues. Germline trimming cut 0 bases from V and 9 bases from J; bases unmatched to any gene: 5. DNA for the CDR3: TGTGCCAGCAGCTTAGATGCAGGGGGTGGTTCACCCCTCCACTTT. Its protein product is CASSLDAGGGSPLHF.

The V gene is TRBV28, the J gene TRBJ1-1; D is possibly TRBD1 (5 bases). The V gene lost 2 bases and the J gene lost 4 bases, with 11 bases spanning the gap. The CDR3 spans 14 residues. Germline lookup yields CDR1 MDHEN and CDR2 SYDVKM. Here the CDR3 reads CASSLIREATEAFF. For the CDR3, the DNA is TGTGCCAGCAGTTTAATCAGGGAGGCCACTGAAGCTTTCTTT.

The chain's CDR3 is CASSPKDRGYTEAFF. The CDR3 DNA follows: TGTGCCAGCAGCCCAAAGGACAGGGGGTACACTGAAGCTTTCTTT. This chain joins TRBV9 and TRBJ1-1, with 10 bases matching TRBD1. V gave up 4 bases and J gave up 3 bases; unmatched junction bases: 6. CDR1 and CDR2 from the germline V gene are SGDLS and YYNGEE. There are 15 residues in the CDR3.

The chain couples TRBV5-1 to TRBJ2-3; no reliable D call. CDR3 length: 13 residues. Per germline, CDR1 SGHRS and CDR2 YFSETQ. Trimming left V 0 bases short and J 8 bases short, with 10 bases between. The CDR3 protein is CASSLDRATTQYF. CDR3 DNA: TGCGCCAGCAGCTTGGATCGGGCAACTACGCAGTATTTT.

The rearrangement links TRBV28 to TRBJ1-1, with D possibly being TRBD1 (5 bases). The CDR3 runs to 15 residues. The germline V gene has CDR1 MDHEN and CDR2 SYDVKM. Trimming cost V 6 bases and J 3 bases, with 17 bases left between them. The CDR3 DNA reads as TGTGCCAGCAGCTATGCGGGACCTCAAGACACTGAAGCTTTCTTT. Translated: CASSYAGPQDTEAFF.

The rearrangement joins TRBV27 to TRBJ2-1, with a tentative D call TRBD2 (7 bases). The germline V and J ends were trimmed by 3 bases and 7 bases, with 16 bases remaining between them. CDR1 is MNHEY and CDR2 is SMNVEV in the germline V gene (reference sequence). The CDR3 is made up of 15 amino acids. The CDR3 nucleotides are TGTGCCAGCAGTTTTTGGGGGGGGGCTGGAAATGAGCAGTTCTTC. Amino acid sequence: CASSFWGGAGNEQFF.

This chain joins TRBV29-1 and TRBJ2-2, with D possibly called TRBD1 or TRBD2 (5 bases each). The V end was cut by 8 bases, the J end by 3 bases, with 13 bases between. The CDR3 runs to 13 residues. In germline, CDR1 is SQVTM, CDR2 ANQGSEA. CDR3 loop: CSHNQGDTGELFF. Written as DNA, the CDR3 is TGCAGCCATAACCAGGGAGACACCGGGGAGCTGTTTTTT.

The chain links TRBV5-1 to TRBJ1-2; 9 nucleotides match TRBD1. CDR1 is SGHRS and CDR2 is YFSETQ in the germline V gene. V shed 4 bases and J 0 bases; nucleotides not matched to a gene: 4. CDR3 length equals 15 residues. CDR3: CASSTGQGANYGYTF. The CDR3 DNA follows: TGCGCCAGCAGCACGGGACAGGGAGCTAACTATGGCTACACCTTC.

The chain uses TRBV5-4 and TRBJ1-6; TRBD1 matches at 9 bases. The V segment lost 3 bases and the J segment 7 bases; nucleotides outside the gene matches: 8. The CDR3 sequence is 16 residues long. Germline V gene data show CDR1 as SGHNT and CDR2 as YYREEE (reference sequence). The CDR3 region is CASSYGTGLINSPLHF. CDR3 coding DNA: TGTGCCAGCAGCTATGGGACAGGGTTGATCAATTCACCCCTCCACTTT. Drawing the rest from reference TRBV5-4 and TRBJ1-6, the complete variable domain is ETGVTQSPTHLIKTRGQQVTLRCSSQSGHNTVSWYQQALGQGPQFIFQYYREEENGRGNFPPRFSGLQFPNYSSELNVNALELDDSALYLCASSYGTGLINSPLHFGNGTRLTVT.

The chain joins TRBV30 to TRBJ2-3, with TRBD2 as a possible D gene (6 bases). Germline V lookup: CDR1 GTSNPN, CDR2 SVGIG (reference sequence). The V end was cut by 4 bases, the J end by 1 base, with 12 bases between. CDR3 length: 14 residues. CDR3 residues: CAWTARGGTDTQYF. CDR3 in DNA: TGTGCCTGGACAGCGCGCGGGGGCACAGATACGCAGTATTTT. Together with reference TRBV30 and TRBJ2-3, the CDR3 gives the full variable domain: SQTIHQWPATLVQPVGSPLSLECTVEGTSNPNLYWYRQAAGRGLQLLFYSVGIGQISSEVPQNLSASRPQDRQFILSSKKLLLSDSGFYLCAWTARGGTDTQYFGPGTRLTVL.

The chain joins TRBV5-4 to TRBJ2-5, with D perhaps TRBD1 or TRBD2 (6 bases each). Germline CDR1 and CDR2: SGHNT and YYREEE (reference sequence). CDR3 length: 14 residues. V was cut by 5 bases and J by 4 bases, with 15 bases left in between. CDR3 nucleotide sequence: TGTGCCAGCAGGGACGACAGGAGGGGAGAGACCCAGTACTTC. This codes for CASRDDRRGETQYF. Complete variable domain (other parts from reference TRBV5-4 and TRBJ2-5): ETGVTQSPTHLIKTRGQQVTLRCSSQSGHNTVSWYQQALGQGPQFIFQYYREEENGRGNFPPRFSGLQFPNYSSELNVNALELDDSALYLCASRDDRRGETQYFGPGTRLLVL.

The chain recombines TRBV4-2 with TRBJ2-7; 7 nucleotides match TRBD1. The CDR3 is 14 amino acids. Trimming took 3 bases from V and 3 from J; bases not matched to a gene: 5. Germline V lookup: CDR1 LGHNA, CDR2 YNFKEQ. The CDR3: CASSHYQGDYEQYF. As DNA, the CDR3 is TGTGCCAGCAGCCATTACCAGGGGGACTACGAGCAGTACTTC.

This clone showed up just a few times. Compared with germline, one end of the junction differs, possibly owing to a read error. Other nucleotide sequences in the sample specify the same CDR3. The chain has TRBV5-1 and TRBJ2-7, with TRBD1 identical over 7 bases. Per the germline V gene, CDR1 is SGHRS and CDR2 is YFSETQ. CDR3 length: 15 amino acids. Here the CDR3 reads CASSLVGQNNYEQYF. CDR3 nucleotide sequence: TGTGCCAGCAGCTTGGTGGGACAGAATAACTACGAGCAGTACTTC.

The chain is built from TRBV6-5 and TRBJ1-6, with 8 positions matching TRBD1. Germline-derived CDR1 and CDR2 are MNHEY and SVGAGI. This CDR3 region has 15 residues. V lost 7 bases to trimming and J lost 6 bases; unmatched junction nucleotides: 8. The chain's CDR3 is CASNGRQGSNSPLHF. DNA of the CDR3: TGTGCCAGCAACGGAAGACAGGGGAGTAATTCACCCCTCCACTTT.

V gene TRBV2 combines with J gene TRBJ1-1; 8 bases map to TRBD1. The germline V gene encodes CDR1 SNHLY and CDR2 FYNNEI. After removal of 6 bases from V and 1 base from J, the junction contained 1 base not matched to a gene. CDR3 length: 13 amino acids. CDR3 amino acids: CASRGQGNTEAFF. For the CDR3, the DNA is TGTGCCAGCAGAGGACAGGGGAACACTGAAGCTTTCTTT. The whole variable domain, filled in from reference TRBV2 and TRBJ1-1, reads EPEVTQTPSHQVTQMGQEVILRCVPISNHLYFYWYRQILGQKVEFLVSFYNNEISEKSEIFDDQFSVERPDGSNFTLKIRSTKLEDSAMYFCASRGQGNTEAFFGQGTRLTVV.

The genes are TRBV7-9 and TRBJ2-1; 11 bases are a match to TRBD2. CDR1 and CDR2 from the germline V gene are SEHNR and FQNEAQ (reference sequence). The CDR3 loop spans 17 amino acids. V lost 5 bases to trimming and J lost 8 bases; unmatched junction nucleotides: 14. For the CDR3, the DNA is TGTGCCAGCAGCCCCGGACTGATAGCGGGGGGGCCCGATGAGCAGTTCTTC. Translated: CASSPGLIAGGPDEQFF.

The V gene is TRBV19, the J gene TRBJ1-5; a possible D gene is TRBD1 (5 bases). The ends were cut back, 7 bases at V and 9 bases at J, with 28 bases in the middle. The CDR3 is made up of 17 amino acids. Germline V gene lookup returns CDR1 LNHDA and CDR2 SQIVND (reference sequence). Here the CDR3 reads CASIPDPGTASRVPQHF. CDR3 DNA: TGTGCCAGTATCCCCGACCCCGGGACGGCCTCGCGGGTGCCCCAGCATTTT.

This clone was counted between two and nine times. This chain links TRBV6-5 with TRBJ2-1; possibly TRBD1 for D (6 bases). In germline, CDR1 is MNHEY, CDR2 SVGAGI. This CDR3 region has 15 residues. V was trimmed by 5 bases and J by 5 bases, leaving 16 bases between them. The CDR3 is CASSTTFDRNNEQFF. The CDR3 DNA is TGTGCCAGCAGTACCACCTTCGACAGGAACAATGAGCAGTTCTTC.

The chain is built from TRBV10-3 and TRBJ2-1; 8 positions match TRBD2. Germline V CDR1 and CDR2: ENHRY, SYGVKD. The CDR3 is 14 residues long. V trimming: 7 bases; J trimming: 4 bases; junction bases outside the gene matches: 6. In nucleotides, the CDR3 is TGTGCCATCACGCCGACTAGCGCTTACAATGAGCAGTTCTTC. Encoded protein: CAITPTSAYNEQFF.

The chain is built from TRBV6-5 and TRBJ1-5, with D uncertain. The CDR3 runs to 15 residues. Trimming pared 6 bases from V and 1 base from J, leaving 13 bases between. CDR1 and CDR2 from the germline V gene are MNHEY and SVGAGI. The CDR3 coding sequence is TGTGCCAGCAGCCCCGTGCCGGGAAGCAATCAGCCCCAGCATTTT. Translating it yields CASSPVPGSNQPQHF.

V and J are TRBV5-1 and TRBJ1-1; D possibly corresponds to TRBD1 (6 bases). With 0 bases removed from V and 0 bases from J, the gap between germline ends came to 12 bases. The V gene's germline CDR1 is SGHRS and CDR2 YFSETQ. This CDR3 comprises 16 residues. CDR3 nucleotides: TGCGCCAGCAGCTTGGCCGGACAGAACCTGAACACTGAAGCTTTCTTT. Its protein is CASSLAGQNLNTEAFF.

This clone was counted only a few times. This chain connects TRBV7-2 to TRBJ2-4; maybe TRBD2 (5 bases). CDR3 size: 15 residues. The V and J ends lost 5 bases and 1 base respectively, with 12 bases between them. Per the germline V gene, CDR1 is SGHTA and CDR2 is FQGNSA. CDR3 protein: CASSRDRWAKNIQYF. The CDR3 bases are TGTGCCAGCAGCCGGGATCGGTGGGCCAAAAACATTCAGTACTTC.

J is TRBJ1-1 and V is TRBV7-9; D is uncertain. Trimming cost V 2 bases and J 1 base, with 8 bases left between them. Germline V gene sequence: CDR1 SEHNR, CDR2 FQNEAQ (reference sequence). The CDR3 extends over 14 amino acids. This CDR3 reads CASSLLAQNTEAFF. The CDR3 bases are TGTGCCAGCAGCTTATTGGCACAGAACACTGAAGCTTTCTTT.

This chain uses TRBV5-1 with TRBJ1-1; 7 nucleotides align to TRBD1. CDR3 length: 13 amino acids. Losses at the gene ends were 8 bases for V and 5 bases for J; bases not matched to a gene: 9. CDR1 and CDR2 from the germline V gene are SGHRS and YFSETQ. As DNA, the CDR3 is TGCGCCAGTACAGGGGTACCTCGGACTGAAGCTTTCTTT. Protein: CASTGVPRTEAFF. Full variable domain (missing parts from reference TRBV5-1 and TRBJ1-1): KAGVTQTPRYLIKTRGQQVTLSCSPISGHRSVSWYQQTPGQGLQFLFEYFSETQRNKGNFPGRFSGRQFSNSRSEMNVSTLELGDSALYLCASTGVPRTEAFFGQGTRLTVV.